This T cell receptor beta chain was sequenced during a study of shared clonotypes between healthy human individuals. The study, taken as a whole, reports: A handful of donors had 4% to 6.5% of their naive CD4 clonotypes in common.

CDR1 is KGHSH, CDR2 LQKENI, per germline. The V and J ends lost 3 bases and 1 base respectively, with 13 bases between them. The CDR3 extends over 15 amino acids. Deep-level assay runs were performed. The protocol was immunoSEQ multiplex PCR, while the TCRdb copy is restricted to in-frame clones and leaves out a portion. Seen here are roughly 2,500,000 clones, approximately 93% observed once, and the top ten hold about 0.38%. In regard to this clone: Its antigen is not known. The identical CDR3 is also encoded by other nucleotide sequences in the sample.

This chain connects TRBV18 to TRBJ2-7; TRBD1 might be the D (5 bases). This TCR came from a man aged 18 to 30 in good health. Some clones in this sample may be carry-over from other donors' samples. The sample consisted of naive CD4+ T cells from PBMCs. Subset denoted: CD45RA+ positively selected. CDR3 loop: CASSPPQGASYEQYF. In DNA form, the CDR3 reads TGTGCCAGCTCACCCCCCCAAGGGGCATCCTACGAGCAGTACTTC.